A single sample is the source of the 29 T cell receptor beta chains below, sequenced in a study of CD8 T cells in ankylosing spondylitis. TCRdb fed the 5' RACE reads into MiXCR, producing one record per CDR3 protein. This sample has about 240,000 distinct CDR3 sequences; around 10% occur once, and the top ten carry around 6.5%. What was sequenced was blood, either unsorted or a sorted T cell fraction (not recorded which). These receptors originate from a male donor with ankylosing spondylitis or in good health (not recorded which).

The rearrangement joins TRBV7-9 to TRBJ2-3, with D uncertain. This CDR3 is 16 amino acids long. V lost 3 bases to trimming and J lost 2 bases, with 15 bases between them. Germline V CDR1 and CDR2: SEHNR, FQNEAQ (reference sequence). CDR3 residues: CASSFEETLHTDTQYF. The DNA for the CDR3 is TGTGCCAGCAGCTTTGAGGAGACTTTGCACACAGATACGCAGTATTTT. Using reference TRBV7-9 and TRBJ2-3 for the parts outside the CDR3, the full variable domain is DTGVSQNPRHKITKRGQNVTFRCDPISEHNRLYWYRQTLGQGPEFLTYFQNEAQLEKSRLLSDRFSAERPKGSFSTLEIQRTEQGDSAMYLCASSFEETLHTDTQYFGPGTRLTVL.

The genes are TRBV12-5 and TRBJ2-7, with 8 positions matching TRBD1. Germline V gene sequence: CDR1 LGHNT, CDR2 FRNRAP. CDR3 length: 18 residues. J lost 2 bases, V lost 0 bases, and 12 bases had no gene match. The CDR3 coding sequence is TGTGCTAGTGGTTTGGTACCCAGGGGGCTAAACGGGGCCTACGAGCAGTACTTC. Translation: CASGLVPRGLNGAYEQYF.

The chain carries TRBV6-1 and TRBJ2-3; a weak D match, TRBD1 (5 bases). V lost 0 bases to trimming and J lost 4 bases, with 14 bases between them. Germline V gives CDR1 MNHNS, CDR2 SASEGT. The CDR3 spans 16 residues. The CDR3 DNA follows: TGTGCCAGCAGTGAAGCGCTAGGGGTTGGGGCAGATACGCAGTATTTT. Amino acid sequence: CASSEALGVGADTQYF.

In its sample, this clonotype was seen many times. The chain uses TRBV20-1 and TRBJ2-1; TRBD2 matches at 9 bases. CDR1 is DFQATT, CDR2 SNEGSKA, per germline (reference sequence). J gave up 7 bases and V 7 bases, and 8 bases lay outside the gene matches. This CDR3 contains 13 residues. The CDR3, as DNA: TGCAGTGTTTTAGCGGGAGTCGGGAATGAGCAGTTCTTC. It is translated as CSVLAGVGNEQFF.

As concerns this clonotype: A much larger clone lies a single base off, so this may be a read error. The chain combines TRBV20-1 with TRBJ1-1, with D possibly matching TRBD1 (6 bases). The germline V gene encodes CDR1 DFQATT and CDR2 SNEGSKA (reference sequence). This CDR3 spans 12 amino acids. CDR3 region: CNASRGWTEAFF. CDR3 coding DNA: TGCAATGCTAGCAGGGGCTGGACTGAAGCTTTCTTT.

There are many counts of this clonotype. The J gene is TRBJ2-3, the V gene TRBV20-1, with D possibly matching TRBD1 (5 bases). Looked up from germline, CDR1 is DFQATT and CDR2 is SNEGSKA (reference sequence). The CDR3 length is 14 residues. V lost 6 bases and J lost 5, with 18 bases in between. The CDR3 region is CSAPAQALRDTQYF. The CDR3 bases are TGCAGTGCCCCGGCACAGGCCCTGCGAGATACGCAGTATTTT.

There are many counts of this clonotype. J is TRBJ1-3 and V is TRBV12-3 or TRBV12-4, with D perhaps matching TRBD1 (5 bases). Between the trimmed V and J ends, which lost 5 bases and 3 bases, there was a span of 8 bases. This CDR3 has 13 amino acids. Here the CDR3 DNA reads TGTGCCAGCAGTCAGGGACTTGGAAACACCATATATTTT. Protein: CASSQGLGNTIYF.

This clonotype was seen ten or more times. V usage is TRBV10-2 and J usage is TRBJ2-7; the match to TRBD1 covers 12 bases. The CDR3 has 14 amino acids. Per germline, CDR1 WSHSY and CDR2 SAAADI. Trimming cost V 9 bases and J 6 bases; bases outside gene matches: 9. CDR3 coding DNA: TGCGCCAGGCCGGGGGGACAGGGGGCCCGCGAGCAGTACTTC. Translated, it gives CARPGGQGAREQYF.

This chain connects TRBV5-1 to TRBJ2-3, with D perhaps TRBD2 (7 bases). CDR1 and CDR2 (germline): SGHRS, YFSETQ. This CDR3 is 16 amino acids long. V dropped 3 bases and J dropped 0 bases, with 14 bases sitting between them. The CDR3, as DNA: TGCGCCAGCAGCTGGGGGGCTAGCGGTAGCACAGATACGCAGTATTTT. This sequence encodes CASSWGASGSTDTQYF. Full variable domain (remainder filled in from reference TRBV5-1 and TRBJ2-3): KAGVTQTPRYLIKTRGQQVTLSCSPISGHRSVSWYQQTPGQGLQFLFEYFSETQRNKGNFPGRFSGRQFSNSRSEMNVSTLELGDSALYLCASSWGASGSTDTQYFGPGTRLTVL.

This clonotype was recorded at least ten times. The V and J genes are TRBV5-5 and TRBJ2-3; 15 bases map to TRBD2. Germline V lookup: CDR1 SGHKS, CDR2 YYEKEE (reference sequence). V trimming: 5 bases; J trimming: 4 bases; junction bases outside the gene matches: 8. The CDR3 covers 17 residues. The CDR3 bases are TGTGCCAGCAGTCCGTTAGGACTAGCGGGGGGGCCAGATACGCAGTATTTT. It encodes CASSPLGLAGGPDTQYF.

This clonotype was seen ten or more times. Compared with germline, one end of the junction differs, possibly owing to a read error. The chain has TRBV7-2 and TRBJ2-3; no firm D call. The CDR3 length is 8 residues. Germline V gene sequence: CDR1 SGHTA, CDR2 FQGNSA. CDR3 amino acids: CASSLGDF. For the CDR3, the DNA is TGTGCCAGCAGCTTAGGGGATTTT.

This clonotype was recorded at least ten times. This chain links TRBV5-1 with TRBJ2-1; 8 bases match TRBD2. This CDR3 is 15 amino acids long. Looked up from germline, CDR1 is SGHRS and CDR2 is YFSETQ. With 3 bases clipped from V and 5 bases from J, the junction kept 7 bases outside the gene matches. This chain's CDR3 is CASSYIIAGHNEQFF. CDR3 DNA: TGCGCCAGCAGCTACATAATAGCGGGACACAATGAGCAGTTCTTC.

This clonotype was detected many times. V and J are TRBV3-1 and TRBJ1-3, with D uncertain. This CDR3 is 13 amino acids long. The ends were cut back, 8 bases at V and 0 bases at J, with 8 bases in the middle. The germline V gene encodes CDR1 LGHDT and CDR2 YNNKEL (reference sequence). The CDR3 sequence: CASGPSSGNTIYF. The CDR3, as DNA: TGTGCCAGCGGGCCCAGCTCTGGAAACACCATATATTTT.

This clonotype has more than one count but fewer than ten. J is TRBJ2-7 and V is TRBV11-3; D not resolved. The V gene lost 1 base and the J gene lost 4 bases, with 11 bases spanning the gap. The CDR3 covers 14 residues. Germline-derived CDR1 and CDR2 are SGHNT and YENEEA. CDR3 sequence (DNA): TGTGCCAGCAGCTTAGGGGCAGGACCGTACGAGCAGTACTTC. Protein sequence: CASSLGAGPYEQYF.

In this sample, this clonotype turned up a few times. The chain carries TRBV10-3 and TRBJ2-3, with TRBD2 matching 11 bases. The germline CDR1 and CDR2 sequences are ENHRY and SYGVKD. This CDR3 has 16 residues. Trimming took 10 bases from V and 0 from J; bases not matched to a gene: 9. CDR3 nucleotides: TGTGCCACCCGGGATACTAGCGGGGGCAGCACAGATACGCAGTATTTT. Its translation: CATRDTSGGSTDTQYF.

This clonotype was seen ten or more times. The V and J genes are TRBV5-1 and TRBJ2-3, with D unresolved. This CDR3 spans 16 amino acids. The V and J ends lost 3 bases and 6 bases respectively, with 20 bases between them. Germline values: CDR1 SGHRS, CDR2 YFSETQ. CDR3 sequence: CASSYVGRVRLDTQYF. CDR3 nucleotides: TGCGCCAGCAGCTACGTGGGCCGGGTTCGCTTGGATACGCAGTATTTT.

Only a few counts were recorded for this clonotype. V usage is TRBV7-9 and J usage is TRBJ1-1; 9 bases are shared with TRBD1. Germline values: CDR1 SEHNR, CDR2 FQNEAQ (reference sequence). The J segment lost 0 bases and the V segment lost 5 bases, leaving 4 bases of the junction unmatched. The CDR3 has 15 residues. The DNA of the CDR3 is TGTGCCAGCAGCCAACGGGACAGGGTGAACACTGAAGCTTTCTTT. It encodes CASSQRDRVNTEAFF.

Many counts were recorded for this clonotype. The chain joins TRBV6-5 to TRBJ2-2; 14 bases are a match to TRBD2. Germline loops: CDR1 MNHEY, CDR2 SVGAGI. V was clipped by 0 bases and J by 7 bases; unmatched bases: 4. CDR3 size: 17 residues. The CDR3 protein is CASSYSGLAGVYGELFF. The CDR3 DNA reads TGTGCCAGCAGTTACTCGGGACTAGCGGGAGTATACGGGGAGCTGTTTTTT.

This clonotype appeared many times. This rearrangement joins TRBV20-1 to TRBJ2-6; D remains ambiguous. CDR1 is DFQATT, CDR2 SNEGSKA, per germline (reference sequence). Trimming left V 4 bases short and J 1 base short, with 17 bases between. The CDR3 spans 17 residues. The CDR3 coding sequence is TGCAGTGCTAACCCGGCAAGCTCGATATCTGGGGCCAACGTCCTGACTTTC. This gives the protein CSANPASSISGANVLTF.

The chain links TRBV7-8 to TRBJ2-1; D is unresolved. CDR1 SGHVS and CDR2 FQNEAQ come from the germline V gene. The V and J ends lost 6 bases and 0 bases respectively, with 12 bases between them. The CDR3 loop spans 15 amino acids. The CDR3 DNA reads TGTGCCAGCAGTCGAAGGCGGAGCTCCTACAATGAGCAGTTCTTC. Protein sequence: CASSRRRSSYNEQFF.

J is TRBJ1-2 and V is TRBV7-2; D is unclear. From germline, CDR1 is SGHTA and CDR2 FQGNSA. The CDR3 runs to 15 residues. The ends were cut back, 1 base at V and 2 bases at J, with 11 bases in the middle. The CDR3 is CASSLVGSMNYGYTF. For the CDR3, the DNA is TGTGCCAGCAGCTTAGTGGGCAGTATGAACTATGGCTACACCTTC.

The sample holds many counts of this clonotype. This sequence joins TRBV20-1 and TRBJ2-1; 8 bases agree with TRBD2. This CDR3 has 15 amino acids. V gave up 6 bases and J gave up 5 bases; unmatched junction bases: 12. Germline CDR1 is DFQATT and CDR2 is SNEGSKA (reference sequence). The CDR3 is CSAPVERETNNEQFF. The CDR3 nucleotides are TGCAGTGCCCCAGTGGAGCGGGAGACCAACAATGAGCAGTTCTTC.

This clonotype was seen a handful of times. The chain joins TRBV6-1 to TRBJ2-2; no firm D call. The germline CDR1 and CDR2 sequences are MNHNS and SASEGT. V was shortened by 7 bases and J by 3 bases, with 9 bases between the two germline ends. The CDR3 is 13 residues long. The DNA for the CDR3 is TGTGCCAGCAAGGGTTCGGACACCGGGGAGCTGTTTTTT. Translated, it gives CASKGSDTGELFF.

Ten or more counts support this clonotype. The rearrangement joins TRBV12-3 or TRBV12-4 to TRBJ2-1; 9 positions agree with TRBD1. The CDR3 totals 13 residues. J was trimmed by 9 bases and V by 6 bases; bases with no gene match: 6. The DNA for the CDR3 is TGTGCCAGCAGGAAAACAGGGGGCGGTGAGCAGTTCTTC. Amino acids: CASRKTGGGEQFF.

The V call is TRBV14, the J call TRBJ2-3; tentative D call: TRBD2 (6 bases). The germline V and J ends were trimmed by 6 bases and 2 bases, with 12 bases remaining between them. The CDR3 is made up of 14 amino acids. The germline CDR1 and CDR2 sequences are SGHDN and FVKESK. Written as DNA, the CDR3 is TGTGCCAGCAGGAAAGGGACTCCCACAGATACGCAGTATTTT. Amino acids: CASRKGTPTDTQYF.

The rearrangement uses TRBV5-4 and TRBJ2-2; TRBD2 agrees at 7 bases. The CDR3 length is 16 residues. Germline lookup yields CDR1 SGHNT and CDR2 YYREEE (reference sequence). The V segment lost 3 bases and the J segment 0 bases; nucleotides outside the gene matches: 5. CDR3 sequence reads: CASSSIAGSNTGELFF. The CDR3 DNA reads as TGTGCCAGCAGCTCGATAGCGGGTTCGAACACCGGGGAGCTGTTTTTT.

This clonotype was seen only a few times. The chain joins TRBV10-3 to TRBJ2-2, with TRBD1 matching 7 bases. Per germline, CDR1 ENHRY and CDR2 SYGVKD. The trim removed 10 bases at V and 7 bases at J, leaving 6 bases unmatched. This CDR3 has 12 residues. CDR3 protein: CANQQGSGELFF. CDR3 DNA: TGTGCCAACCAACAGGGGAGCGGGGAGCTGTTTTTT.

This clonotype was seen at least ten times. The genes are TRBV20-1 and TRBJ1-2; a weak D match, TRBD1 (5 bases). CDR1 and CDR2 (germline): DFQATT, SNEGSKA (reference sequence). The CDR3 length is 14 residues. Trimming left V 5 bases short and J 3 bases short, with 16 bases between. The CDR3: CSAGGGVTDYGYTF. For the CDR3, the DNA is TGCAGTGCTGGGGGAGGGGTGACGGACTATGGCTACACCTTC.

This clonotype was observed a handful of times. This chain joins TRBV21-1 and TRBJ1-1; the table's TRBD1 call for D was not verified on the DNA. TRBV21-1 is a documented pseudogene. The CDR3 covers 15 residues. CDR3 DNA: TGTGCCAGCAGCAAAGCAGGGGCGGTGAACACTGAAGCTTTCTTT. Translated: CASSKAGAVNTEAFF.